A selection of T cell receptor beta chains follows, all from one sample in a study of cytomegalovirus exposure and HLA in healthy donors. Generated by immunoSEQ multiplex PCR, the TCRdb table keeps only in-frame clones and is missing some. The data hold around 150,000 clones, with approximately 80% observed a single time. The sequenced sample was PBMCs. These receptor sequences come from a male donor in good health and CMV-seropositive. Both conserved end residues are part of each CDR3. D genes are given only for firm matches. Clone size is given for some rows only: seen once, a few or many times, or a class if the clone is expanded.

D	length	V	J	size	DNA	CDR3
.	17	TRBV4-3	TRBJ2-6	.	TGCGCCAGCAGCCAAGACGGGTCCAGCTCTGGGGCCAACGGCCTGACTTTC	CASSQDGSSSGANGLTF
.	16	TRBV4-3	TRBJ2-2	.	TGCGCCAGCAGCCAAGCAGGTGCCGCGAACACCGGGGAGCTGTTTTTT	CASSQAGAANTGELFF
.	13	TRBV11-2	TRBJ2-7	.	TGTGCCAGCAGCCCTCACAGCTCCTACGAGCAGTACTTT	CASSPHSSYEQYF
.	15	TRBV6-5	TRBJ1-6	.	TGTGCCAGCAGTTCAAGTCAACAGGGCCTTTCACCCCTCCACTTT	CASSSSQQGLSPLHF
TRBD2	16	TRBV11-2	TRBJ2-5	.	TGTGCCAGCAGCTCCTGGGGCGGGGGGGGGCAAGAGACCCAGTACTTC	CASSSWGGGGQETQYF
TRBD2	16	TRBV7-9	TRBJ2-1	.	TGTGCCAGCAGCTCACGGACTAGCGAGACCCGCAATGAGCAGTTCTTC	CASSSRTSETRNEQFF
TRBD1	18	TRBV18	TRBJ2-2	once	TGTGCCAGCTCACCTGTTATCGGACAGGGGGCCGGCACCGGGGAGCTGTTTTTT	CASSPVIGQGAGTGELFF
.	14	TRBV11-2	TRBJ2-7	few	TGTGCCAGCAGCTTAAGTACAGACCTCTACGAGCAGTACTTC	CASSLSTDLYEQYF
TRBD1	13	TRBV5-4	TRBJ1-2	.	TGTGCCAGCAGCCTGGACAGGGCGAGAGGCTACACCTTC	CASSLDRARGYTF
TRBD1	18	TRBV23-1	TRBJ1-4	once	TGCGCCAGCAGTCAAAGACAGGGATTGGGTATCCCATATGAAAAACTGTTTTTT	CASSQRQGLGIPYEKLFF
TRBD1	16	TRBV19	TRBJ1-2	.	TGTGCCAGTAGCAAACAACAGGGGACTCCTAACTATGGCTACACCTTC	CASSKQQGTPNYGYTF
TRBD2	18	TRBV5-1	TRBJ2-1	.	TGCGCCAGCAGCTTAGGCCTAGCGGGAGGGCCGGGCGGCGATGAGCAGTTCTTC	CASSLGLAGGPGGDEQFF
TRBD2	17	TRBV7-2	TRBJ2-5	.	TGTGCCAGCAGCTTAGCTTTAGGACTAGCGGGAGAAGAGACCCAGTACTTC	CASSLALGLAGEETQYF
TRBD2	19	TRBV7-9	TRBJ2-1	few	TGTGCCAGCAGCCCCCGGGGGGGCACCACTCCCAGCTCCTACAATGAGCAGTTCTTC	CASSPRGGTTPSSYNEQFF
TRBD1	13	TRBV5-1	TRBJ1-1	.	TGCGCCAGCAGGATTACAGGGGGCACGGAAGCTTTCTTT	CASRITGGTEAFF
.	14	TRBV2	TRBJ2-3	.	TGTGCCAGCAGTGAAGGGGGGCCAGTTGATACGCAGTATTTT	CASSEGGPVDTQYF
.	16	TRBV4-3	TRBJ1-5	.	TGCGCCAGCAGCCAAGATACGGGGGTGACTGGGCAGCCCCAGCATTTT	CASSQDTGVTGQPQHF
TRBD1	15	TRBV30	TRBJ2-7	.	TGTGCCTGGAGTGTTGGTTTGGGACAGGGGTACGAGCAGTACTTC	CAWSVGLGQGYEQYF
TRBD1	13	TRBV4-1	TRBJ1-1	.	TGCGCCAGCAGCGTCGACAGGGGCGCTGAAGCTTTCTTT	CASSVDRGAEAFF
.	15	TRBV27	TRBJ2-2	.	TGTGCCAGCAGTCCAAGCCGGGGGAACACCGGGGAGCTGTTTTTT	CASSPSRGNTGELFF
.	18	TRBV7-9	TRBJ2-1	.	TGTGCCAGCAGCCCCCCCCGACGAACTGGCGGGGCCTACAATGAGCAGTTCTTC	CASSPPRRTGGAYNEQFF
TRBD2	15	TRBV28	TRBJ2-1	.	TGTGCCAGCAATCCAGCGGGAGAAGGATACAATGAGCAGTTCTTC	CASNPAGEGYNEQFF
.	15	TRBV6-1	TRBJ2-7	.	TGTGCCAGCAGTGGCAGGGGATTCGGCTCCTACGAGCAGTACTTC	CASSGRGFGSYEQYF
TRBD2	17	TRBV18	TRBJ2-2	.	TGTGCCAGCTCACCGTCACTAGCGGAGGTGGGCACCGGGGAGCTGTTTTTT	CASSPSLAEVGTGELFF
.	14	TRBV6-5	TRBJ2-3	.	TGTGCCAGCAGCCTACGGAGATGGGGCGATACGCAGTATTTT	CASSLRRWGDTQYF
.	15	TRBV14	TRBJ1-2	.	TGTGCCAGCAGCCAAGATGCATGGCCAGGATATGGCTACACCTTC	CASSQDAWPGYGYTF
TRBD1	14	TRBV9	TRBJ1-6	.	TGTGCCAGCAGCTTACAGGGGGCGGATTCACCCCTCCACTTT	CASSLQGADSPLHF
TRBD2	17	TRBV5-1	TRBJ2-1	.	TGCGCCAGCAGCTTGGGGGGCGGGAGAACCACCTACAATGAGCAGTTCTTC	CASSLGGGRTTYNEQFF
TRBD2	18	TRBV11-2	TRBJ2-3	.	TGTGCCAGCAGCCTTGGGACTAGCGGGAGAAGAGTGGGAGATACGCAGTATTTT	CASSLGTSGRRVGDTQYF